This TCR beta chain was identified during a study of cytomegalovirus exposure and HLA in healthy donors. The PCR contained 60 Vbeta and 13 Jbeta primers. The repertoire was sequenced with immunoSEQ multiplex PCR; TCRdb's copy has only in-frame clones and lacks some. The sample shows more than 150,000 clones, 60% to 85% of them seen only once. This clone was observed a few times. The antigen is not known. The study's findings and limits: Association with HLA alleles at 0.05 false discovery rate was found for around 17,000 TCR beta sequences in a later analysis. TCR beta sequences reportedly predicted most subjects' HLA-A and HLA-B alleles accurately. Highly shared variants forming one cluster were likely a sequencing artifact.

The CDR3 spans 14 residues. Deletions cut 6 bases from V and 1 base from J, with 12 bases between. CDR1 is SNHLY and CDR2 is FYNNEI in the germline V gene. This TCR was recovered from a woman aged 45-59 years in good health and CMV-seropositive. What was sequenced was PBMCs. V usage is TRBV2 and J usage is TRBJ2-5, with D perhaps matching TRBD1 (6 bases). The CDR3 nucleotides read TGTGCCAGCAGCAGGGACAAGGGCCAAGAGACCCAGTACTTC. Translation: CASSRDKGQETQYF.